This is a list of T cell receptor beta chains from one sample in a study of blood T cell repertoires in COVID-19. Assay used: immunoSEQ multiplex PCR; TCRdb lists only in-frame clones, some missing. This table has roughly 77,000 clones, about 80% appearing once. Source material: peripheral blood. These receptors were taken from a woman aged 70-85 years with acute or convalescent COVID-19. Each CDR3 is given with its conserved first and last residue. A D gene is named only where the DNA matches it firmly. Expanded clones are given a class, and other clones once, few, many or no size at all.

size: -
D: -
V: TRBV7-3
J: TRBJ2-7
length: 13
CDR3: CASSLDTSEEQYF
DNA: TGTGCCAGCAGCTTGGACACCTCGGAGGAGCAGTACTTC

size: -
D: -
V: TRBV18
J: TRBJ1-4
length: 15
CDR3: CASSPRAGSHEKLFF
DNA: TGTGCCAGCTCACCTCGTGCAGGGTCCCATGAAAAACTGTTTTTT

size: -
D: TRBD1
V: TRBV7-2
J: TRBJ2-6
length: 16
CDR3: CASSLGLPRTGNVLTF
DNA: TGTGCCAGCAGCTTAGGTCTCCCGAGGACAGGCAACGTCCTGACTTTC

size: -
D: -
V: TRBV4-3
J: TRBJ2-5
length: 16
CDR3: CASSQVLVDGEETQYF
DNA: TGCGCCAGCAGCCAAGTCCTCGTAGACGGGGAAGAGACCCAGTACTTC

size: -
D: TRBD2
V: TRBV9
J: TRBJ2-7
length: 14
CDR3: CASSRWDYPYEQYF
DNA: TGTGCCAGCAGTAGGTGGGACTACCCCTACGAGCAGTACTTC

size: -
D: -
V: TRBV5-1
J: TRBJ2-3
length: 17
CDR3: CASSLPGTPELTDTQYF
DNA: TGCGCCAGCAGCTTGCCCGGGACTCCAGAACTCACAGATACGCAGTATTTT

size: -
D: TRBD1
V: TRBV9
J: TRBJ1-1
length: 14
CDR3: CASSRQGANTEAFF
DNA: TGTGCCAGCAGTAGACAGGGGGCGAACACTGAAGCTTTCTTT

size: -
D: -
V: TRBV11-3
J: TRBJ1-5
length: 12
CDR3: CASSLVRQPQHF
DNA: TGTGCCAGCAGCTTAGTCCGTCAGCCCCAGCATTTT

size: few
D: TRBD1
V: TRBV5-4
J: TRBJ1-2
length: 15
CDR3: CASSSPLDRGGGYTF
DNA: TGTGCCAGCAGCTCCCCCTTAGACAGGGGAGGAGGCTACACCTTC

size: -
D: TRBD2
V: TRBV9
J: TRBJ2-2
length: 16
CDR3: CASSAGLAGVGGELFF
DNA: TGTGCCAGCAGCGCGGGACTAGCGGGGGTAGGTGGGGAGCTGTTTTTT

size: -
D: TRBD2
V: TRBV24-1
J: TRBJ2-1
length: 16
CDR3: CATSAPGLAPYNEQFF
DNA: TGTGCCACCAGTGCCCCAGGACTAGCGCCCTACAATGAGCAGTTCTTC

size: few
D: -
V: TRBV6-2/TRBV6-3
J: TRBJ2-1
length: 15
CDR3: CASSYPPSSYNEQFF
DNA: TGTGCCAGCAGTTATCCCCCGAGCTCCTACAATGAGCAGTTCTTC

size: once
D: TRBD1
V: TRBV18
J: TRBJ1-4
length: 16
CDR3: CASSQQRTGLNEKLFF
DNA: TGTGCCAGCTCACAGCAGAGGACAGGACTAAATGAAAAACTGTTTTTT

size: -
D: TRBD2
V: TRBV4-3
J: TRBJ2-4
length: 17
CDR3: CASSQDQVGRVPNIQYF
DNA: TGCGCCAGCAGCCAAGATCAGGTCGGGAGGGTTCCAAACATTCAGTACTTC

size: -
D: TRBD1
V: TRBV3-1/TRBV3-2
J: TRBJ2-7
length: 14
CDR3: CASSKGQGRDEQYF
DNA: TGTGCCAGCAGCAAGGGACAGGGGAGGGACGAGCAGTACTTC

size: -
D: -
V: TRBV6-5
J: TRBJ1-6
length: 14
CDR3: CASSYRGYNSPLHF
DNA: TGTGCCAGCAGTTACAGGGGTTATAATTCACCCCTCCACTTT